The rows below give T cell receptor beta chains drawn from one sample of a study of blood T cells in healthy people across ages. Each CDR3 protein is one row after TCRdb ran MiXCR on the 5' RACE reads. Altogether 700,000 to 800,000 distinct CDR3 sequences are present, roughly 44% being singletons, with the ten largest covering roughly 19%. Sequences were obtained from blood. Receptor source: a woman between 55 and 75 years old in good health. Both conserved end residues are trimmed from each CDR3. The order of the fields is V gene, CDR3 protein.

TRBV5-6 ASSVVGLAGYT
TRBV4-3 ASSPRRQLYYEAF
TRBV10-3 AISEQVLGTQY
TRBV11-2 ASSPWGSNTGELF
TRBV4-3 ASSQEVQGIQPQH
TRBV27 ASSLGGYQETQY
TRBV6-2/TRBV6-3 ASSDLGYGYT
TRBV5-1 ASSFLAGGTDTQY
TRBV3-1 ASKPGGNTEAF
TRBV7-9 ASSLADLAGKY
TRBV19 ASRLLLASGEQY
TRBV9 ASSATEGAIQTQY
TRBV27 ASSFRLAYEQY
TRBV20-1 SASRGQGFGEQF
TRBV6-5 ASSYSNPQGSTYEQY
TRBV14 ASSRPWKGDGYT
TRBV3-1 ASSFPGLPRETQY
TRBV7-2 ACSSHQDNEQF